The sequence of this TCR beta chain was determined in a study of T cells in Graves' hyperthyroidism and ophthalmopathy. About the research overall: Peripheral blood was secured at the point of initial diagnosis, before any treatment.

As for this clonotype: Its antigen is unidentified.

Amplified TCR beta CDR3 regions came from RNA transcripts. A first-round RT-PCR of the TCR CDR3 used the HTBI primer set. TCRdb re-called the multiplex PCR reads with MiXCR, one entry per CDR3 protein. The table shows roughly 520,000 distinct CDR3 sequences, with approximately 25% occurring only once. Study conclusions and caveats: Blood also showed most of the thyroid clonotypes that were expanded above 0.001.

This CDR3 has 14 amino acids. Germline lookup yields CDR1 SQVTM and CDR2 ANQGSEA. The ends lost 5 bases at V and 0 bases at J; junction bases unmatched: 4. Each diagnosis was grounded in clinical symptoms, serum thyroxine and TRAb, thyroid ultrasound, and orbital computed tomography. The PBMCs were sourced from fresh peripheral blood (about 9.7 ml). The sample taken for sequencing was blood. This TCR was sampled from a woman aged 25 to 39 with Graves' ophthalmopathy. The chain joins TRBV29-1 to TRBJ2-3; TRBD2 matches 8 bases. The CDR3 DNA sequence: TGCAGCGTTAGACTAGCGATTAGCACAGATACGCAGTATTTT. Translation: CSVRLAISTDTQYF.